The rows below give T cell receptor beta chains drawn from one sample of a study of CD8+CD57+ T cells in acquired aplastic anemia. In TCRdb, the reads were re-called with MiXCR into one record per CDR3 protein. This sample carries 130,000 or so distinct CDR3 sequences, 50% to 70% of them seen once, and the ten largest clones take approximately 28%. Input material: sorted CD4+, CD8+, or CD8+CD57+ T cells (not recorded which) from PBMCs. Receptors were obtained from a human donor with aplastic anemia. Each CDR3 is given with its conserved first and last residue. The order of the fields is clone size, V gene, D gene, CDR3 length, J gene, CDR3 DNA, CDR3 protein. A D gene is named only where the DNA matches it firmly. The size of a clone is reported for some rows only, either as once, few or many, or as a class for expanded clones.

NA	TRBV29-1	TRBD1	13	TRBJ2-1	TGCAGCGGGGAGACAGGGAACTACAATGAGCAGTTCTTC	CSGETGNYNEQFF
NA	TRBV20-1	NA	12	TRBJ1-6	TGCAGTGCAGCAGGGCCAGGTTCACCCCTCCACTTT	CSAAGPGSPLHF
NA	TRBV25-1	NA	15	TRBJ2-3	TGTGCCAGCAGTGAAATAGCCCCGCTCACAGATACGCAGTATTTT	CASSEIAPLTDTQYF
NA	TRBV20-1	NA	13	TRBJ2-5	TGCAGTGCTAGCAGGAGGGCCAGGGAGACCCAGTACTTC	CSASRRARETQYF
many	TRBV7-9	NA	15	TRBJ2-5	TGTGCCAGCAGCCGAGTCAGGGTGTCCAGTGAGACCCAGTACTTC	CASSRVRVSSETQYF
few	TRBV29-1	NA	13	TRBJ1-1	TGCAGCGTTACGGACACCCCGAACACTGAAGCTTTCTTT	CSVTDTPNTEAFF
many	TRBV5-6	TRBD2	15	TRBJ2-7	TGTGCCAGCAGCCCGGCGCTAGCGGGTACCTACGAGCAGTACTTC	CASSPALAGTYEQYF
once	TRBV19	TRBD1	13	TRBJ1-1	TGTGCCAGTAGTATCAGGGACAGTCCTTATGCTTTCTTT	CASSIRDSPYAFF
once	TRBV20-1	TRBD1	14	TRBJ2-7	TGCAGTGCCAGGACAGGGGGCCAAACCTACGAGCAGTACTTC	CSARTGGQTYEQYF
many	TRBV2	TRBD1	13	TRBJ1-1	TGTGCCAGCAGTGATGACAGGGGCACTGAAGCTTTCTTT	CASSDDRGTEAFF
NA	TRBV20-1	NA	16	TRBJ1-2	TGCAGTGCTAGAGTACTGGGGAGCGGGGGTTACTATGGCTACACCTTC	CSARVLGSGGYYGYTF
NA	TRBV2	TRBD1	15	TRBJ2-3	TGTGCCAGCAGTGCAACGGGACAGGGGGTAAATACGCAGTATTTT	CASSATGQGVNTQYF
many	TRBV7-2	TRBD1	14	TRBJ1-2	TGTGCCAGCAGCCAGGGGGACAGTTTCTATGGCTACACCTTC	CASSQGDSFYGYTF
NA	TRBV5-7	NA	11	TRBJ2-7	TGTGCCAGCAGCCTACAGGGCGAGCAGTACTTC	CASSLQGEQYF
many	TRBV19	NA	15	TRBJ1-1	TGTGCCAGTAGTATTTCTGTAGGGTTCATCACTGAAGCTTTCTTT	CASSISVGFITEAFF
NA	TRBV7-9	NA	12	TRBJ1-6	TGTGCCAGCAGTGACACAAATTCACCCCTCCACTTT	CASSDTNSPLHF
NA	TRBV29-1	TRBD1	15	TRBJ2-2	TGCAGCGTGGTACAGGGGGCGGCGAACACCGGGGAGCTGTTTTTT	CSVVQGAANTGELFF
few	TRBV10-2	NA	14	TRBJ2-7	TGCGCCAGCAGTGAGGCATCGGGGTCCTACGAGCAGTACTTC	CASSEASGSYEQYF
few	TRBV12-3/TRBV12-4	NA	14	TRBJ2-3	TGTGCCAGCAGTCACGTCGGAAGCACAGATACGCAGTATTTT	CASSHVGSTDTQYF
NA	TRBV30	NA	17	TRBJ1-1	TGTGCCTGGGCTGTGGGGGGCCTCACGGGCGGAGACACTGAAGCTTTCTTT	CAWAVGGLTGGDTEAFF
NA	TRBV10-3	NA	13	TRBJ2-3	TGTGCCATCAGTGAAGCCTTGACAGATACGCAGTATTTT	CAISEALTDTQYF
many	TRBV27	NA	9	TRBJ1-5	TGTGCCAGCAGTCAGCCCCAGCATTTT	CASSQPQHF
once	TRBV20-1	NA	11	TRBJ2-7	TGCAGTGCCCTACAGGCCTACGAGCAGTACTTC	CSALQAYEQYF
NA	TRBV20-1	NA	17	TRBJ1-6	TGCAGTGCTAGAGATTGGCAGTCCAGGGTTCAGCGTTCACCCCTCCACTTT	CSARDWQSRVQRSPLHF
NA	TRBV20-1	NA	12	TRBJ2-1	TGCAGTGCTCGGGGGATTCTGAATGAGCAGTTCTTC	CSARGILNEQFF
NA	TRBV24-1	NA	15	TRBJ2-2	TGTGCCACCAGTGCCCTAAGCCCGACAATCGGGGAGCTGTTTTTT	CATSALSPTIGELFF
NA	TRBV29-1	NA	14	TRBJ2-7	TGCAGCGTTGAAGGGCGGGACGGCACCTACGAGCAGTACTTC	CSVEGRDGTYEQYF
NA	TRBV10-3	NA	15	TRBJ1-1	TGTGCCATGAGAGACTACCGAGGGGAGTCCACTGAAGCTTTCTTT	CAMRDYRGESTEAFF
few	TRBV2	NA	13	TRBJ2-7	TGTGCCAGCACAAAGGACAATTCCTACGAGCAGTACTTC	CASTKDNSYEQYF
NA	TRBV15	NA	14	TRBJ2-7	TGTGCCACCAGCACAGGTGCGGGGACCTACGAGCAGTACTTC	CATSTGAGTYEQYF
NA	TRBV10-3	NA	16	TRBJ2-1	TGTGCCATCAGAACACAACAGGCATCCTCCTACAATGAGCAGTTCTTC	CAIRTQQASSYNEQFF
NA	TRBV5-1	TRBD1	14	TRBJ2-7	TGCGCCAGCAGCTCCCGGGACAGGGTTTACGAGCAGTACTTC	CASSSRDRVYEQYF
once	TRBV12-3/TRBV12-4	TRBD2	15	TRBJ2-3	TGTGCCAGCAGTTTAGAGGGAGGGGGCACAGATACGCAGTATTTT	CASSLEGGGTDTQYF
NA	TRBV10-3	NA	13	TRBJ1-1	TGTGCCATTAGTGCTGGGGGAAACACTGAAGCTTTCTTT	CAISAGGNTEAFF
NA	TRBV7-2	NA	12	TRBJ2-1	TGTGCCAGCAGCTTCCCGGAGGGTGAGCAGTTCTTC	CASSFPEGEQFF